This T cell receptor beta chain was obtained from a study of cytomegalovirus exposure and HLA in healthy donors. Study results and limitations: Sequencing probably produced one cluster of sequence variants that were highly shared.

In the PCR, 60 Vbeta and 13 Jbeta primers were used. The table came from immunoSEQ multiplex PCR; TCRdb's copy has only in-frame clones and leaves some out. The table shows 95,000 to 150,000 clones, with over 75% occurring only once. The CDR3 extends over 16 amino acids. This clone is a singleton in its sample. The antigen is unknown. The source of this sequence is a human donor in good health. Material for sequencing was PBMCs. This chain uses TRBV21-1 with TRBJ1-1. TRBV21-1 is a listed pseudogene. As DNA, the CDR3 is TGTGCCAGCAGCAAAGCTTCGCCGGAGCCGAACACTGAAGCTTTCTTT. This sequence encodes CASSKASPEPNTEAFF.